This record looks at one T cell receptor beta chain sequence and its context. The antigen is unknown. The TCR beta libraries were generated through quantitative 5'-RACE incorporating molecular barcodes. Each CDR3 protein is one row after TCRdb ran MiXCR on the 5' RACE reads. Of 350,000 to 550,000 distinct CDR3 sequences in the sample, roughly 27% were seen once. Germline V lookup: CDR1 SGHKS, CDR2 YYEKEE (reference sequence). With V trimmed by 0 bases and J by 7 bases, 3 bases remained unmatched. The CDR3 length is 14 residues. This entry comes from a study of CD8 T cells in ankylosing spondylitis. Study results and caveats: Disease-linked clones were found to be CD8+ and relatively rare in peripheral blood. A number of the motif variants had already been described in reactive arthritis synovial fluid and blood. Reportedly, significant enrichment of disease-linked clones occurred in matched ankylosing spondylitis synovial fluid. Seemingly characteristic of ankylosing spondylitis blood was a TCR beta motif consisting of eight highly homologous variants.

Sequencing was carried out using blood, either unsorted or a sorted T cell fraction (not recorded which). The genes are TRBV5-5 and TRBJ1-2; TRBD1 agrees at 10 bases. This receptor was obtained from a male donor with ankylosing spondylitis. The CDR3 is CASSLDGTGAGYTF. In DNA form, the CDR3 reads TGTGCCAGCAGCTTGGACGGGACAGGGGCTGGCTACACCTTC.